This entry lists 10 T cell receptor beta chains sequenced from one sample in a study of T cells in Graves' hyperthyroidism and ophthalmopathy. Template material for amplifying TCR beta CDR3 regions consisted of RNA transcripts. TCR CDR3 underwent first-round RT-PCR with the HTBI primer set. Using its own MiXCR run on the multiplex PCR reads, TCRdb lists one record per CDR3 protein. The repertoire holds 500,000 to 600,000 distinct CDR3 sequences, with approximately 44% as singletons. Sequenced material: peripheral blood or thyroid tissue (not recorded which). The origin of the receptors is an adult woman with Graves' disease, either hyperthyroidism or ophthalmopathy (not recorded which).

On this clonotype: At one end, the junction sequence differs from germline, possibly due to a read error. The chain carries TRBV20-1 and TRBJ1-2; 8 nucleotides agree with TRBD1. CDR3 length equals 18 residues. Germline V gene sequence: CDR1 DFQATT, CDR2 SNEGSKA (reference sequence). CDR3 sequence reads: CSARVWTGRGGLTGGYTF. CDR3 DNA: TGCAGTGCCAGAGTTTGGACAGGGAGGGGGGGTCTTACAGGGGGCTACACCTTC.

J is TRBJ1-2 and V is TRBV7-3; tentatively, D is TRBD1 (6 bases). V shed 3 bases and J shed 6 bases, with 20 bases lying between them. Germline CDR1 reads SGHTA; CDR2 reads FQGTGA. The CDR3 contains 16 residues. This chain's CDR3 is CASSFRKGPEGDGYTF. The CDR3 DNA reads as TGTGCCAGCAGCTTCCGGAAGGGACCCGAGGGGGATGGCTACACCTTC.

In the case of this clonotype: The final CDR3 position lacks the conserved phenylalanine or tryptophan, pointing to a likely read error. This sequence joins TRBV20-1 and TRBJ2-5; D might be TRBD2 (5 bases). The CDR3 is 13 amino acids. CDR1 and CDR2 (germline): DFQATT, SNEGSKA (reference sequence). Between the trimmed V and J ends, which lost 1 base and 7 bases, there was a span of 13 bases. CDR3 nucleotide sequence: TGCAGTGCTAGAGTTGAGGGCTCGTGGACCCAGTACCTC. Its protein is CSARVEGSWTQYL.

As to this clonotype: Possible read error: a much larger clone is one base away. This chain uses TRBV6-5 with TRBJ1-5; D is possibly TRBD1 (5 bases). Germline lookup yields CDR1 MNHEY and CDR2 SVGAGI. This CDR3 has 16 residues. The CDR3 DNA sequence: TGTGCCAGCAGTTACAGCCGGGGGGGTCGCAATCAGTCCCAGCATTTT. It is translated as CASSYSRGGRNQSQHF.

J is TRBJ2-2 and V is TRBV2; D not resolved. The CDR3 covers 17 residues. Looked up from germline, CDR1 is SNHLY and CDR2 is FYNNEI. V was shortened by 2 bases and J by 5 bases, with 18 bases between the two germline ends. The CDR3 nucleotides are TGTGCCAGCAGTGAAAATTCGTGGGCCCCTCAGACCGGGGAGCTGTTTTTT. It specifies CASSENSWAPQTGELFF.

This clonotype appeared many times. The gene calls are TRBV5-5 and TRBJ2-7, with 7 bases lining up with TRBD1. Trimming took 2 bases from V and 4 from J; bases not matched to a gene: 6. Germline V gene sequence: CDR1 SGHKS, CDR2 YYEKEE (reference sequence). The CDR3 is 14 residues long. The CDR3, as DNA: TGTGCCAGCAGCTTAACCGGGACAGTGTACGAGCAGTACTTC. Amino acid sequence: CASSLTGTVYEQYF.

This clonotype was detected ten times or more. The rearrangement links TRBV5-1 to TRBJ2-7; D might be TRBD2 (6 bases). The CDR3 consists of 13 residues. The germline V gene has CDR1 SGHRS and CDR2 YFSETQ. V lost 4 bases to trimming and J lost 4 bases, with 12 bases between them. The DNA for the CDR3 is TGCGCCAGCAGCCTGCCCGGGACTTACGAGCAGTACTTC. It yields the protein CASSLPGTYEQYF.

This rearrangement joins TRBV10-3 to TRBJ1-1; TRBD1 is a possible D gene (5 bases). Germline lookup yields CDR1 ENHRY and CDR2 SYGVKD. Between the trimmed V and J ends, which lost 9 bases and 4 bases, there was a span of 12 bases. This CDR3 is 12 amino acids long. The CDR3 DNA is TGTGCCATAGCCGGGGGGGTCACTGAAGCTTTCTTT. Protein product: CAIAGGVTEAFF.

This clonotype was seen ten or more times. The chain joins TRBV6-1 to TRBJ1-3; 12 nucleotides align to TRBD1. Per germline, CDR1 MNHNS and CDR2 SASEGT. There are 17 residues in the CDR3. V trimming: 7 bases; J trimming: 0 bases; junction bases outside the gene matches: 7. DNA for the CDR3: TGTGCCAGCAATTCGGGACAGGGGGCTAACTCTGGAAACACCATATATTTT. It yields the protein CASNSGQGANSGNTIYF.

This clonotype has a count of ten or more. The V gene is TRBV5-1, the J gene TRBJ1-2; the match to TRBD1 covers 7 bases. Germline V CDR1 and CDR2: SGHRS, YFSETQ. This CDR3 spans 15 amino acids. Germline trimming cut 0 bases from V and 7 bases from J; bases unmatched to any gene: 9. The CDR3 sequence: CASSLGQGSFFGYTF. DNA of the CDR3: TGCGCCAGCAGCTTGGGACAGGGATCATTTTTTGGCTACACCTTC.